The clone carrying this TCR beta chain appeared many times. As yet, its antigen is unknown. Germline V gene sequence: CDR1 SGHVS, CDR2 FQNEAQ. Trimming shortened V by 0 bases and J by 5 bases, and 7 bases separated the two germline ends. The CDR3 has 13 residues. TCRdb itself ran the reads through MiXCR, one entry per CDR3 protein. The sample holds some 900,000 distinct CDR3 sequences, about 30% seen once. The data were obtained in a study of T cell repertoires in cytomegalovirus infection. Background on the study: In the study, CMV epitopes included recently identified HLA-C-restricted and well-studied HLA-B-restricted ones. Public TCR beta signatures indicated both CMV infection and matching HLA type. Findings and caveats of the study: HLA-C-restricted CMV-specific TCR beta clonotypes prevailed in the ex vivo response. Based on cumulative public TCR beta family frequency, carriers of CMV plus the relevant HLA were identified.

The chain has TRBV7-8 and TRBJ1-1, with TRBD1 as a possible D gene (5 bases). Sequencing was performed on cultured CD8+ T cells from PBMCs, taken from culture after CMV antigen stimulation. The TCR sequence derives from a human donor in good health (CMV status not recorded). Some clones in this sample may be carry-over from other donors' samples. The CDR3 sequence: CASSLAQGTEAFF. DNA for the CDR3: TGTGCCAGCAGCTTAGCCCAGGGAACTGAAGCTTTCTTT.